These 18 T cell receptor beta chains share one sample of origin, sequenced in a study of T cell changes during pregnancy in multiple sclerosis. Assay: immunoSEQ multiplex PCR; the TCRdb copy retains only in-frame clones and omits some. Here the sample spans tens of thousands of clones, around 96% being singletons. The sequencing here drew on CD8+ T cells from peripheral blood mononuclear cells, taken after pregnancy. The receptors stem from a female donor with multiple sclerosis, enrolled in a pregnancy study.

V gene TRBV15 combines with J gene TRBJ1-2; D might be TRBD1 (6 bases). This CDR3 has 15 residues. Trimming shortened V by 3 bases and J by 4 bases, and 15 bases separated the two germline ends. Germline V lookup: CDR1 LNHNV, CDR2 YYDKDF (reference sequence). The CDR3 protein is CATSSDRNPGYGYTF. CDR3 DNA: TGTGCCACCAGCAGCGACAGGAACCCAGGCTATGGCTACACCTTC.

V and J are TRBV7-9 and TRBJ2-1, with 10 bases matching TRBD2. In germline, CDR1 is SEHNR, CDR2 FQNEAQ (reference sequence). This CDR3 has 16 amino acids. V shed 5 bases and J 4 bases; nucleotides not matched to a gene: 8. In DNA form, the CDR3 reads TGTGCCAGCAGCGGGGAAGCGGGAGGGAATTACAATGAGCAGTTCTTC. Translating gives CASSGEAGGNYNEQFF.

The chain carries TRBV2 and TRBJ2-1; D is possibly TRBD1 (5 bases). V lost 6 bases and J lost 4, with 7 bases in between. The CDR3 length is 12 residues. Germline assignment: CDR1 SNHLY and CDR2 FYNNEI. The CDR3, as DNA: TGTGCCAGCAGACCAGGGTACAATGAGCAGTTCTTC. Protein: CASRPGYNEQFF.

The V call is TRBV7-8, the J call TRBJ1-2; 12 nucleotides line up with TRBD1. Trimming cost V 5 bases and J 6 bases; bases outside gene matches: 16. Germline CDR1 SGHVS, CDR2 FQNEAQ. This CDR3 has 18 amino acids. This CDR3 reads CASSGYRDEGTGGDGYTF. The CDR3, as DNA: TGTGCCAGCAGCGGGTACCGGGACGAAGGGACAGGGGGCGATGGCTACACCTTC.

The table lists this clone with a count of one. The DNA for the CDR3 is TGTGCCAGCAGCTTCAGGGGGTCCTACGAGCAGTACTTC. It yields the protein CASSFRGSYEQYF. The rearrangement uses TRBV5-4 and TRBJ2-7, with 7 positions matching TRBD1. Germline assignment: CDR1 SGHNT and CDR2 YYREEE (reference sequence). This CDR3 spans 13 amino acids. V gave up 2 bases and J gave up 1 base; unmatched junction bases: 0.

V is TRBV28 and J is TRBJ2-5; 9 bases match TRBD1. CDR3 size: 15 residues. Germline V gene data show CDR1 as MDHEN and CDR2 as SYDVKM. J was trimmed by 2 bases and V by 6 bases; bases with no gene match: 7. In nucleotides, the CDR3 is TGTGCCAGCAGCGATGGGACAGGGCAACAAGAGACCCAGTACTTC. It is translated as CASSDGTGQQETQYF.

The chain employs TRBV4-1 and TRBJ1-5, with 11 bases fitting TRBD1. The CDR3 runs to 16 residues. Unmatched junction bases numbered 2, after V lost 3 bases and J lost 1 base. Germline CDR1 reads MGHRA; CDR2 reads YSYEKL. CDR3 in amino acids: CASSQRDRGSNQPQHF. Written as DNA, the CDR3 is TGCGCCAGCAGCCAGCGGGACAGGGGGAGCAATCAGCCCCAGCATTTT.

The chain recombines TRBV6-1 with TRBJ1-2; D not certain. The CDR3 runs 12 residues. Trimming left V 8 bases short and J 8 bases short, with 15 bases between. Looked up from germline, CDR1 is MNHNS and CDR2 is SASEGT. In DNA form, the CDR3 reads TGTGCCAGCGGGAGAGAGGGTCGGGGCTACACCTTC. Its protein is CASGREGRGYTF.

The rearrangement uses TRBV6-5 and TRBJ1-1; D is possibly TRBD1 (6 bases). The germline CDR1 and CDR2 sequences are MNHEY and SVGAGI. V was trimmed by 2 bases and J by 0 bases, leaving 10 bases between them. This CDR3 is built from 15 residues. The CDR3 coding sequence is TGTGCCAGCAGTTACGGTGAGGGGGTGAACACTGAAGCTTTCTTT. The encoded protein is CASSYGEGVNTEAFF.

This sequence joins TRBV20-1 and TRBJ2-5; D is unresolved. This CDR3 has 11 amino acids. Per germline, CDR1 DFQATT and CDR2 SNEGSKA (reference sequence). V was trimmed by 3 bases and J by 1 base, leaving 3 bases between them. CDR3 coding DNA: TGCAGTGCTAGGGCCCAAGAGACCCAGTACTTC. This codes for CSARAQETQYF.

The V and J genes are TRBV27 and TRBJ1-1, with a possible D match to TRBD1 (5 bases). CDR1 is MNHEY, CDR2 SMNVEV, per germline (reference sequence). The CDR3 has 14 amino acids. V lost 3 bases and J lost 2, with 10 bases in between. CDR3 in DNA: TGTGCCAGCAGTTTTACAGGATTTAACACTGAAGCTTTCTTT. Amino acids: CASSFTGFNTEAFF.

For this clone: Other DNA sequences in the same sample also yield this CDR3. This sequence joins TRBV7-2 and TRBJ2-7, with 10 bases lining up with TRBD2. This CDR3 has 15 amino acids. Germline CDR1 SGHTA, CDR2 FQGNSA. Losses at the gene ends were 1 base for V and 2 bases for J; bases not matched to a gene: 2. The DNA of the CDR3 is TGTGCCAGCAGCTTAGGGCTAGCGGGGGCCTACGAGCAGTACTTC. This sequence encodes CASSLGLAGAYEQYF.

The genes are TRBV4-1 and TRBJ1-3; perhaps TRBD1 as D (6 bases). Germline lookup yields CDR1 MGHRA and CDR2 YSYEKL. Trimming stripped 0 bases from V and 0 bases from J, with 9 bases between. This CDR3 is 16 amino acids long. The CDR3 region has the DNA TGCGCCAGCAGCCAAGATGGACAGAACTCTGGAAACACCATATATTTT. It translates to CASSQDGQNSGNTIYF.

This chain uses TRBV11-1 with TRBJ1-1; 7 nucleotides align to TRBD1. The germline V gene has CDR1 SGHAT and CDR2 FQDESV (reference sequence). The CDR3 totals 15 residues. The J segment lost 0 bases and the V segment lost 8 bases, leaving 9 bases of the junction unmatched. CDR3 residues: CASERTGNLNTEAFF. Written as DNA, the CDR3 is TGTGCCAGCGAAAGGACAGGTAACTTGAACACTGAAGCTTTCTTT.

This chain connects TRBV7-9 to TRBJ2-5; perhaps TRBD1 as D (6 bases). CDR1 SEHNR and CDR2 FQNEAQ come from the germline V gene (reference sequence). This CDR3 is built from 15 residues. V gave up 5 bases and J gave up 9 bases, with 22 bases separating them. CDR3 sequence reads: CASSPVAGAKPPQYF. The CDR3 DNA follows: TGTGCCAGCAGCCCGGTGGCAGGGGCTAAACCTCCCCAGTACTTC.

The chain uses TRBV27 and TRBJ2-5, with TRBD2 matching 7 bases. Germline-derived CDR1 and CDR2 are MNHEY and SMNVEV (reference sequence). The trim removed 2 bases at V and 5 bases at J, leaving 5 bases unmatched. The CDR3 spans 14 residues. CDR3 nucleotides: TGTGCCAGCAGTTTAGGACTAGGTTGGGAGACCCAGTACTTC. This gives the protein CASSLGLGWETQYF.

This clone turned up a few times. The CDR3 here is CASSWPGQGAYEQYF. The CDR3 DNA reads as TGTGCCAGCAGCTGGCCGGGACAGGGGGCCTACGAGCAGTACTTC. The rearrangement uses TRBV7-2 and TRBJ2-7; 11 bases map to TRBD1. After removal of 4 bases from V and 2 bases from J, the junction contained 4 bases not matched to a gene. CDR1 and CDR2 from the germline V gene are SGHTA and FQGNSA. This CDR3 has 15 amino acids.

The chain carries TRBV11-2 and TRBJ1-5; D not resolved. Germline V gene data show CDR1 as SGHAT and CDR2 as FQNNGV. This CDR3 comprises 15 residues. V lost 2 bases to trimming and J lost 0 bases, with 8 bases between them. The CDR3 bases are TGTGCCAGCAGCTTAAACTCCTATAGCAATCAGCCCCAGCATTTT. Amino acids: CASSLNSYSNQPQHF.